These T cell receptor beta chains were read from a single sample in a study of blood T cell repertoires in COVID-19. Profiled with immunoSEQ multiplex PCR; TCRdb holds only in-frame clones, not every one. This sample carries 200,000 to 250,000 clones, 84% of them seen once, and the ten largest clones take around 4%. The sequencing sample was made of peripheral blood. The receptors were gathered from a man aged 45-65 years with acute or convalescent COVID-19. CDR3s include the opening cysteine and the closing phenylalanine or tryptophan. A D gene is named only where the DNA matches it firmly. Not all rows give a size; the values are once, few, many and, for expanded clones, a class.

j_call,d_call,clone_size,v_call,cdr3_nt,cdr3_aa
TRBJ2-5,NA,NA,TRBV4-2,TGTGCCAGCAGCCAAGAGGAGAGGGGACTCGGTTTCCAAGAGACCCAGTACTTC,CASSQEERGLGFQETQYF
TRBJ1-3,NA,NA,TRBV3-1/TRBV3-2,TGTGCCAGCAGCCAAGAAACAGGCTCTGGAAACACCATATATTTT,CASSQETGSGNTIYF
TRBJ2-7,NA,NA,TRBV21-1,TGTGCCAGCAGCAAAGTCACACGGGACATGGCCTACGAGCAGTACTTC,CASSKVTRDMAYEQYF
TRBJ2-2,NA,NA,TRBV19,TGTGCCAGTAGTGACATCAATTGGGTCTGGTCGAACACCGGGGAGCTGTTTTTT,CASSDINWVWSNTGELFF
TRBJ2-3,NA,NA,TRBV11-1,TGTGCCAGCAGAGCGACAGGCACAGATACGCAGTATTTT,CASRATGTDTQYF
TRBJ1-1,NA,NA,TRBV20-1,TGCAGTGCTAGTCCCGCGATGAACACTGAAGCTTTCTTT,CSASPAMNTEAFF
TRBJ2-7,TRBD1,few,TRBV5-5,TGTGCCAGCAGCGGCTGGGACAGCGTTTACGAGCAGTACTTC,CASSGWDSVYEQYF
TRBJ1-1,NA,NA,TRBV7-2,TGTGCCAGCAGCTTTAGGGGGAACACTGAAGCTTTCTTT,CASSFRGNTEAFF
TRBJ2-3,NA,NA,TRBV5-1,TGCGCCAGCAGGGCTAGCGCAACAGATACGCAGTATTTT,CASRASATDTQYF
TRBJ2-1,NA,NA,TRBV11-2,TGTGCCAGCAGCCTAGCGTCCTACAATGAGCAGTTCTTC,CASSLASYNEQFF
TRBJ2-7,NA,NA,TRBV28,TGTGCCAGCAGTTTATGGGGCGCGGGGCCCTCCTACGAGCAGTACTTC,CASSLWGAGPSYEQYF
TRBJ2-5,TRBD2,NA,TRBV19,TGTGCCAGTAGTCGGACTAGCGGTCGTGAGACCCAGTACTTC,CASSRTSGRETQYF
TRBJ1-2,NA,NA,TRBV4-1,TGCGCCAGCAGCCAACCCGGGGGATATGGCTACACCTTC,CASSQPGGYGYTF
TRBJ2-1,NA,NA,TRBV19,TGTGCCAGTAGTGAGACAGGATTTAGATACAATGAGCAGTTCTTC,CASSETGFRYNEQFF
TRBJ2-2,TRBD2,NA,TRBV5-1,TGCGCCAGCAGCTTGGCCATCGGGAGGGCCTCCGGGGAGCTGTTTTTT,CASSLAIGRASGELFF
TRBJ1-1,NA,NA,TRBV11-2,TGTGCCAGCAGCCCAGGCTGGGACAAAATGAACACTGAAGCTTTCTTT,CASSPGWDKMNTEAFF
TRBJ2-1,TRBD2,few,TRBV3-1/TRBV3-2,TGTGCCAGCAGCCAACCTGGGGGCGGGGGGTCCCTAGGGGAGCAGTTCTTC,CASSQPGGGGSLGEQFF
TRBJ2-3,TRBD1,NA,TRBV29-1,TGCAGCGTAGCAGGGGGCGAAAGCACAGATACGCAGTATTTT,CSVAGGESTDTQYF
TRBJ2-1,TRBD2,NA,TRBV6-5,TGTGCCAGCACCCTATTACTAGCGGGGGATGAGCAGTTCTTC,CASTLLLAGDEQFF
TRBJ1-2,NA,NA,TRBV6-1,TGTGCCAGCAGTGATGGGGCGGCAGTGGACTATGGCTACACCTTC,CASSDGAAVDYGYTF
TRBJ1-3,NA,few,TRBV9,TGTGCCAGCAGCGCCTCAGGTGGAGGGATAGTCACCATATATTTT,CASSASGGGIVTIYF
TRBJ1-2,TRBD1,NA,TRBV29-1,TGCAGCGTTGGATCTGGAGGGGTACTCAGGGGGGGCTACACCTTC,CSVGSGGVLRGGYTF
TRBJ2-1,TRBD2,NA,TRBV30,TGTGCCTGGAGTCATCTCGGCCGGGAGGGCGATGAGCAGTTCTTC,CAWSHLGREGDEQFF
TRBJ2-7,NA,once,TRBV11-2,TGTGCCAGCAGCTTAGCAGAGGCTTCCTACGAGCAGTACTTC,CASSLAEASYEQYF
TRBJ2-1,TRBD1,NA,TRBV13,TGTGCCAGCAGCTTGACAGGGAATGAGCAGTTCTTC,CASSLTGNEQFF
TRBJ1-1,TRBD1,NA,TRBV28,TGTGCCAGCAGCTCGGGACAGGGGGGCACTGAAGCTTTCTTT,CASSSGQGGTEAFF
TRBJ1-2,TRBD1,NA,TRBV6-5,TGTGCCAGCAGGGACAGGGGGCTTGGCTACACCTTC,CASRDRGLGYTF
TRBJ1-1,NA,NA,TRBV19,TGTGCCAGTAGACAGGGAACCACTGAAGCTTTCTTT,CASRQGTTEAFF
TRBJ2-5,NA,NA,TRBV24-1,TGTGCCACAGGACGGCAGGGATCGGAGGGAGAGACCCAGTACTTC,CATGRQGSEGETQYF
TRBJ2-4,TRBD2,NA,TRBV7-9,TGTGCCAGCAGCTTAGGAGGACTAGCGGAGACCAAAAACATTCAGTACTTC,CASSLGGLAETKNIQYF
TRBJ2-3,NA,NA,TRBV7-9,TGTGCCAGCAGCTCTCGACCGGGACACCCTCACACAGATACGCAGTATTTT,CASSSRPGHPHTDTQYF
TRBJ2-7,TRBD1,NA,TRBV7-9,TGTGCCAGCAGCCTCGGGACAGAGCCCTACGAGCAGTACTTC,CASSLGTEPYEQYF
TRBJ1-2,NA,NA,TRBV7-9,TGTGCCAGCAGCTTAAGGCAGCGCGGGCGCTACACCTTC,CASSLRQRGRYTF
TRBJ1-6,NA,NA,TRBV19,TGTGCCAGTAGTATTTCGGCAGGGAGGTGGGTCTTTTCACCCCTCCACTTT,CASSISAGRWVFSPLHF
TRBJ1-1,TRBD1,NA,TRBV30,TGTGCCTGGAGCCTCCTCAGGGGGCCCGCTGAAGCTTTCTTT,CAWSLLRGPAEAFF
TRBJ1-1,NA,NA,TRBV10-3,TGTGCCATCAGTGAGTCCGGGAAGGGGAACACTGAAGCTTTCTTT,CAISESGKGNTEAFF
TRBJ1-4,NA,NA,TRBV24-1,TGTGCCACCAGTGAACCGGGTGTCGGAAAACTGTTTTTT,CATSEPGVGKLFF
TRBJ2-7,TRBD2,NA,TRBV2,TGTGCCAGCAGCGGCGGGACTAGCGGGGGGTTCGAGCAGTACTTC,CASSGGTSGGFEQYF
TRBJ2-5,TRBD2,NA,TRBV27,TGTGCCAGCAGTTTAAGGCCGCCCGACGGGCCCAGGACTAGCCATCGGGAGACCCAGTACTTC,CASSLRPPDGPRTSHRETQYF
TRBJ2-7,NA,NA,TRBV15,TGTGCCACCAGCAGAGACACTTCCTACGAGCAGTACTTC,CATSRDTSYEQYF
TRBJ2-5,TRBD1,NA,TRBV18,TGTGCCAGCTCACCATGGACAGGGGGGGAAGAGACCCAGTACTTC,CASSPWTGGEETQYF